Sequencing of this TCR beta chain was carried out in a study of cytomegalovirus exposure and HLA in healthy donors. Study findings and constraints: The authors enumerated over 150 TCR beta chains as linked to cytomegalovirus.

To note about this clone: Its antigen is unidentified.

Clones were sequenced by immunoSEQ multiplex PCR, and TCRdb holds only the in-frame ones, with some missing. The table includes around 130,000 clones, about 83% detected once. The donors were members of the approximately 130-subject validation cohort (separate from the roughly 700-subject first cohort). Per germline, CDR1 SGHDT and CDR2 YYEEEE. Trimming left V 1 base short and J 7 bases short, with 9 bases between. CDR3 length: 12 amino acids. This chain connects TRBV5-6 to TRBJ2-7; D is unclear. The sequenced sample consisted of PBMCs. This receptor was taken from a woman in her twenties or thirties in good health and CMV-seronegative. The CDR3 spells CASSLLAGEQYF. The CDR3 nucleotides read TGTGCCAGCAGCTTGCTTGCCGGGGAGCAGTACTTC.